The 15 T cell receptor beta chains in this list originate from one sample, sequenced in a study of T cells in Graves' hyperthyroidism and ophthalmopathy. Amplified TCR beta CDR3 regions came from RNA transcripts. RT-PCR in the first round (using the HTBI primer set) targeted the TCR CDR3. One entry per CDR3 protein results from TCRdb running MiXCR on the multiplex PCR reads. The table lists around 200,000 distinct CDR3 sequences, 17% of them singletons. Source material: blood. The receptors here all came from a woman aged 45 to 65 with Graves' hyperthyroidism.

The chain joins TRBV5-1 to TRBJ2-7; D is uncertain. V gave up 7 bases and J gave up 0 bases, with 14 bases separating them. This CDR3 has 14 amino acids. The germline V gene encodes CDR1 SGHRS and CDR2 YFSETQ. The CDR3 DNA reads TGCGCCAGCCGGCCGGGCCTCACCTCCTACGAGCAGTACTTC. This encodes CASRPGLTSYEQYF.

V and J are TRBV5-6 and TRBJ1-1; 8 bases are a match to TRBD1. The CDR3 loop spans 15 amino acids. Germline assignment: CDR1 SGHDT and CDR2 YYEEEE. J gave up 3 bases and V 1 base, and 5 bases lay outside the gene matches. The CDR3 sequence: CASSLTTGADTEAFF. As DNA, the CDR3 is TGTGCCAGCAGCTTGACGACAGGGGCGGACACTGAAGCTTTCTTT.

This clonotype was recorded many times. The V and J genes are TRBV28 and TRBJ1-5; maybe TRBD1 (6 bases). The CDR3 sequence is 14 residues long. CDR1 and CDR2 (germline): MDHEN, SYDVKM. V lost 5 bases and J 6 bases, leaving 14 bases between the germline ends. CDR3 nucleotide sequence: TGTGCCAGCAGTCTTCCTCAAGGGGGTCAGCCCCAGCATTTT. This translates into CASSLPQGGQPQHF.

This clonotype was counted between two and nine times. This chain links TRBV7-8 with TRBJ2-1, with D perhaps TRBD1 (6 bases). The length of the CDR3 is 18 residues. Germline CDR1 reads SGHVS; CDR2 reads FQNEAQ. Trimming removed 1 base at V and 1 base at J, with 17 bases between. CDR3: CASSLEGRGRSSYNEQFF. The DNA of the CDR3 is TGTGCCAGCAGCTTAGAAGGCAGGGGAAGGAGTTCCTACAATGAGCAGTTCTTC.

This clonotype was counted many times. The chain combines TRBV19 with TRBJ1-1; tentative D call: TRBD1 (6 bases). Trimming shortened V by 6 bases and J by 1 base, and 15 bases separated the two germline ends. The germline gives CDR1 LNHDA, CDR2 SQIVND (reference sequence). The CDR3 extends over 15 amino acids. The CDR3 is CASSRPGGPNTEAFF. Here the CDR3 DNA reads TGTGCCAGTAGCCGGCCGGGGGGGCCGAACACTGAAGCTTTCTTT.

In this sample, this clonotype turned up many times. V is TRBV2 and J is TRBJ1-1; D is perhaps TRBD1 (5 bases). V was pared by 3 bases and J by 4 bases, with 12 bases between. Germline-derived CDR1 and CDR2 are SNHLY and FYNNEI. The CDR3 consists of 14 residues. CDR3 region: CASSDAGFGTEAFF. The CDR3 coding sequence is TGTGCCAGCAGTGACGCAGGGTTCGGCACTGAAGCTTTCTTT.

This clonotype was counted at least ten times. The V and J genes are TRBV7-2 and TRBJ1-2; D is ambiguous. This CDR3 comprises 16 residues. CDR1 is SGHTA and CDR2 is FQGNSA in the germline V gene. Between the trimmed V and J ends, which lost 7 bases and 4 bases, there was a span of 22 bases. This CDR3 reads CASTTEPTSSGYGYTF. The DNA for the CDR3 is TGTGCCAGCACCACAGAGCCCACGAGTAGTGGCTATGGCTACACCTTC.

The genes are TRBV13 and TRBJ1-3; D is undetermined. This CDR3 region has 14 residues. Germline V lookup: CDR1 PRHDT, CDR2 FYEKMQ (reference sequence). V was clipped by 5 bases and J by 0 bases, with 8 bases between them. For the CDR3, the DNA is TGTGCCAGCAGCATTACAAGCTCTGGAAACACCATATATTTT. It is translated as CASSITSSGNTIYF.

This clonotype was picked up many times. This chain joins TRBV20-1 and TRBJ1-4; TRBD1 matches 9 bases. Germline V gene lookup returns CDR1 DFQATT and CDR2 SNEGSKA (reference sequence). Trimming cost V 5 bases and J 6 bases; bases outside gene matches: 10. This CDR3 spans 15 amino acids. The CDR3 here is CSADSRTGAHEKLFF. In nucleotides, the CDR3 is TGCAGTGCTGATTCAAGGACAGGGGCGCATGAAAAACTGTTTTTT.

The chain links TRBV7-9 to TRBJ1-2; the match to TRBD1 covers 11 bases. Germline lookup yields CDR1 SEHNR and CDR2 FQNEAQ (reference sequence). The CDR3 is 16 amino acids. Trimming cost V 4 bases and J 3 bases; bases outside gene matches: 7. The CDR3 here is CASSSGTGGYDYGYTF. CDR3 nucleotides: TGTGCCAGCAGCTCCGGGACAGGGGGTTATGACTATGGCTACACCTTC.

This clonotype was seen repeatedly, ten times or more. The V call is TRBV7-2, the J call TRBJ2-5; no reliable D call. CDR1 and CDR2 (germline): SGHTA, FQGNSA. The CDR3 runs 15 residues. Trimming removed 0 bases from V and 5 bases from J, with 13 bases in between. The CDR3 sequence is CASSLAEMVVETQYF. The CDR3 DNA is TGTGCCAGCAGCTTAGCGGAAATGGTGGTGGAGACCCAGTACTTC.

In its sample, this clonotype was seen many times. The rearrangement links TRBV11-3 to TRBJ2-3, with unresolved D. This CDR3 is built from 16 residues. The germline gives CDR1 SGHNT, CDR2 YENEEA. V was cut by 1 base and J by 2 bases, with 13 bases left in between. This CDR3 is CASSLVAGLNTDTQYF. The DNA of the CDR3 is TGTGCCAGCAGCTTAGTAGCAGGCCTAAACACAGATACGCAGTATTTT.

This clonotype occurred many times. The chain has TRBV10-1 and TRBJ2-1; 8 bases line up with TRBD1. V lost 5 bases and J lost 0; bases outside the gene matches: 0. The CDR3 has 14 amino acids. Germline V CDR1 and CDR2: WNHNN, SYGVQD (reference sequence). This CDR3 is CASSTGGSYNEQFF. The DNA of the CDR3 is TGCGCCAGCAGTACAGGGGGCTCCTACAATGAGCAGTTCTTC.

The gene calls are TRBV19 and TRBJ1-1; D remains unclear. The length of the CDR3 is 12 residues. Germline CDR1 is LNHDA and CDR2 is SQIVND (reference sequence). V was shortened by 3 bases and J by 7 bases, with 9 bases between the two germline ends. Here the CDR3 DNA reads TGTGCCAGTAGTATTCTCGGCAGTGAAGCTTTCTTT. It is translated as CASSILGSEAFF.

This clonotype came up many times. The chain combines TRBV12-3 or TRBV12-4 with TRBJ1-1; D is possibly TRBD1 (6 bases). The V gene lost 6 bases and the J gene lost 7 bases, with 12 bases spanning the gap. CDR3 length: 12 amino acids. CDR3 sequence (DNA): TGTGCCAGCAGCCCCGGACAGATTGAAGCTTTCTTT. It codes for CASSPGQIEAFF.